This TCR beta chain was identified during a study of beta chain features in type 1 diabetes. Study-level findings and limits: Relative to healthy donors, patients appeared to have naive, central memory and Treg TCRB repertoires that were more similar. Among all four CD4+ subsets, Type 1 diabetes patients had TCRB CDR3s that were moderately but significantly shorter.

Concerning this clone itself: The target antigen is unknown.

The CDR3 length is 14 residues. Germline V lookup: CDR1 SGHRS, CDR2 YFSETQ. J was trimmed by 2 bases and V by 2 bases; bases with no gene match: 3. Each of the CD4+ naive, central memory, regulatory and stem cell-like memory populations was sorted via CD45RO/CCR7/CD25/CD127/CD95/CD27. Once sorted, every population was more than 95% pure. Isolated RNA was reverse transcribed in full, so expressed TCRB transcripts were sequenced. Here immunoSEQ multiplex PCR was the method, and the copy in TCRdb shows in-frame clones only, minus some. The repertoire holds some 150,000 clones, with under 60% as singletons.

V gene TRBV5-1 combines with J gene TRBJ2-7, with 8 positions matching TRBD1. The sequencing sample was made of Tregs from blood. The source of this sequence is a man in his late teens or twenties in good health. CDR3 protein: CASSFTGGTYEQYF. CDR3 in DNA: TGCGCCAGCAGCTTTACAGGGGGGACCTACGAGCAGTACTTC.